The following is a TCR beta chain sequence with its context. What it binds is not known. V lost 3 bases to trimming and J lost 8 bases, with 5 bases between them. The CDR3 loop spans 12 amino acids. Germline CDR1 SGHAT, CDR2 FQNNGV. The sample is drawn from a study of shared clonotypes between healthy human individuals. Study-wide context: Each donor's CD8 memory used one plate, CD8 naive two, each CD4 subset three.

TCRdb's copy holds only in-frame clones and misses some; the assay was immunoSEQ multiplex PCR. The sample yields about 2,500,000 clones, roughly nine tenths seen once. Findings of the study overall: Sorted-subset sequencing, rarefaction showed, was incomplete despite large depth. Sampling was confined to blood; repertoires within tissues likely differ.

Negatively enriched CD4+ T cells were divided by CD45RA into naive and memory. The specimen sequenced was naive CD4+ T cells sorted from blood. Subset described: CD45RA+ positively selected. This chain links TRBV11-2 with TRBJ1-6; no reliable D call. The receptor was derived from a young man in good health. The CDR3 loop reads CASSFIDSPLHF. The DNA of the CDR3 is TGTGCCAGCAGCTTTATTGATTCACCCCTCCACTTT. The full variable domain, with the rest looked up from reference TRBV11-2 and TRBJ1-6, is EAGVAQSPRYKIIEKRQSVAFWCNPISGHATLYWYQQILGQGPKLLIQFQNNGVVDDSQLPKDRFSAERLKGVDSTLKIQPAKLEDSAVYLCASSFIDSPLHFGNGTRLTVT.